The 9 T cell receptor beta chains below were found in one sample sequenced in a study of blood T cell repertoires in COVID-19 (dated by TCRdb to between 2020 and 2021). Libraries were constructed by the immunoSEQ multiplex PCR assay. TCRdb stores this immuneACCESS table with in-frame sequences only. Part of the clones is absent; in the studies checked, under half of the shortfall reflects unresolved V genes, and no reason is known for the rest. The sample includes under 350,000 clones, with roughly 87% observed a single time. Roughly 15% of the sample goes to the ten largest clones. The specimen was peripheral blood. These receptors were collected from a human donor in a cohort sampled during active COVID-19.

This clone has a single count. The CDR3 nucleotides read TGTGCCAGCAGCCAATTGGACAGAACCACCGGGGAGCTGTTTTTT. Encoded protein: CASSQLDRTTGELFF. This chain connects TRBV4-2 to TRBJ2-2; perhaps TRBD1 as D (6 bases). With 2 bases removed from V and 4 bases from J, the gap between germline ends came to 11 bases. The CDR3 extends over 15 amino acids. Per the germline V gene, CDR1 is LGHNA and CDR2 is YNFKEQ.

The chain uses TRBV7-9 and TRBJ2-2, with 10 bases identical to TRBD1. V shed 4 bases and J 6 bases; nucleotides not matched to a gene: 5. Germline lookup yields CDR1 SEHNR and CDR2 FQNEAQ (reference sequence). The CDR3 consists of 15 residues. As DNA, the CDR3 is TGTGCCAGCAGCTCGACAGGGGGCAGGGCCGGGGAGCTGTTTTTT. This gives the protein CASSSTGGRAGELFF. Looking up the rest from reference TRBV7-9 and TRBJ2-2 gives the full variable domain: DTGVSQNPRHKITKRGQNVTFRCDPISEHNRLYWYRQTLGQGPEFLTYFQNEAQLEKSRLLSDRFSAERPKGSFSTLEIQRTEQGDSAMYLCASSSTGGRAGELFFGEGSRLTVL.

The chain recombines TRBV28 with TRBJ2-7, with no clear D. V was trimmed by 3 bases and J by 2 bases, leaving 14 bases between them. Germline CDR1 MDHEN, CDR2 SYDVKM. The CDR3 covers 15 residues. As DNA, the CDR3 is TGTGCCAGCAGTTTCAAGTTTACAGCTCCCTACGAGCAGTACTTC. It codes for CASSFKFTAPYEQYF.

This sequence joins TRBV18 and TRBJ2-5, with TRBD1 as a possible D gene (5 bases). Per germline, CDR1 KGHSH and CDR2 LQKENI. Trimming cost V 8 bases and J 5 bases, with 18 bases left between them. The CDR3 has 14 amino acids. The CDR3 nucleotides are TGTGCCAGCCGAACACCAGGGATCATGGAGACCCAGTACTTC. Its protein is CASRTPGIMETQYF.

This sequence joins TRBV6-5 and TRBJ1-1; D uncertain. CDR3 length: 14 residues. In germline, CDR1 is MNHEY, CDR2 SVGAGI. The germline V and J ends were trimmed by 6 bases and 0 bases, with 11 bases remaining between them. As DNA, the CDR3 is TGTGCCAGCAGCCGGGGAGCGATGAACACTGAAGCTTTCTTT. Translating gives CASSRGAMNTEAFF.

The chain joins TRBV3-1 (or the pseudogene TRBV3-2) to TRBJ2-7; 7 bases agree with TRBD1. The CDR3 sequence is 16 residues long. The V segment lost 1 base and the J segment 5 bases; nucleotides outside the gene matches: 11. Germline assignment: CDR1 LGHDT and CDR2 YNNKEL (reference sequence). CDR3 in DNA: TGTGCCAGCAGCCAAGTGTTCCGGAGGACAGGCCACGAGCAGTACTTC. It codes for CASSQVFRRTGHEQYF.

This chain connects TRBV3-1 (or the pseudogene TRBV3-2) to TRBJ1-1, with D maybe TRBD1 (6 bases). Trimming removed 4 bases at V and 8 bases at J, with 14 bases between. The CDR3 has 13 amino acids. Looked up from germline, CDR1 is LGHDT and CDR2 is YNNKEL (reference sequence). The CDR3 DNA reads TGTGCCAGCAGCCGTGGACAGTCCCCCGAAGCTTTCTTT. It codes for CASSRGQSPEAFF.

The chain carries TRBV7-9 and TRBJ2-7; TRBD2 matches at 9 bases. CDR3 length: 15 amino acids. The V gene end was trimmed by 4 bases and the J gene end by 3 bases; junction bases not matched to a gene: 7. Germline lookup yields CDR1 SEHNR and CDR2 FQNEAQ (reference sequence). CDR3 bases: TGTGCCAGCAGCTCCTATAGCGGGAGAAACTACGAGCAGTACTTC. Translation gives CASSSYSGRNYEQYF.

This chain links TRBV7-2 with TRBJ2-3; D is unresolved. This CDR3 has 14 amino acids. V lost 1 base and J 6 bases, leaving 11 bases between the germline ends. Germline CDR1 reads SGHTA; CDR2 reads FQGNSA. CDR3: CASSLDQWADTQYF. The CDR3 bases are TGTGCCAGCAGCTTAGACCAGTGGGCCGATACGCAGTATTTT.